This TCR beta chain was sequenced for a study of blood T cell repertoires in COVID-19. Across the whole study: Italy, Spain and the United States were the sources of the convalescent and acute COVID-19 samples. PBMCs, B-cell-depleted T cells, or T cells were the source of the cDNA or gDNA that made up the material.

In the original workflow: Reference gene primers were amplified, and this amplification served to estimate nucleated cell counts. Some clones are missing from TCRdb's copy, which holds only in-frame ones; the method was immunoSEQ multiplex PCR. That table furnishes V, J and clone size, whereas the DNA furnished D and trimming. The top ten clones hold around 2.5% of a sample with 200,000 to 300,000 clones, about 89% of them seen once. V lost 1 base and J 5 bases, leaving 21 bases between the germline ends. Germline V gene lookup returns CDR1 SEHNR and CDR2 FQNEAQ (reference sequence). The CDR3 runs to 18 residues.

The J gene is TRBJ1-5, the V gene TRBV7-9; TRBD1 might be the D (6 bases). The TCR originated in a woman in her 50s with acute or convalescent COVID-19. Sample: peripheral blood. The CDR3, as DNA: TGTGCCAGCAGCTTAGTAGGGGGAAATGGCAGGGCTCATCAGCCCCAGCATTTT. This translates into CASSLVGGNGRAHQPQHF.